The clone carrying this T cell receptor beta chain has a single count. Its antigen is currently unknown. This sample stems from a study of lymphopenia after photon versus proton radiotherapy. TCRdb keeps only in-frame clones here, not all; method: immunoSEQ multiplex PCR. Among about 45,000 clones listed, 85% were seen once. This CDR3 spans 14 amino acids. Germline loops: CDR1 SGHNT, CDR2 YYREEE (reference sequence). J was trimmed by 6 bases and V by 7 bases; bases with no gene match: 10. Study results and caveats: Post-nadir diversity loss with photons came from oligoclonal expansion, particularly CD8+ Temra cells.

This TCR was recovered from a man in his forties with gastric cancer. The sequencing used peripheral blood, collected from a patient treated with photon-based radiotherapy. V is TRBV5-4 and J is TRBJ2-4; 7 nucleotides agree with TRBD1. CDR3 protein: CASASGTEINIQYF. The DNA for the CDR3 is TGTGCCAGCGCATCCGGGACAGAAATAAACATTCAGTACTTC. Full variable domain (remainder filled in from reference TRBV5-4 and TRBJ2-4): ETGVTQSPTHLIKTRGQQVTLRCSSQSGHNTVSWYQQALGQGPQFIFQYYREEENGRGNFPPRFSGLQFPNYSSELNVNALELDDSALYLCASASGTEINIQYFGAGTRLSVL.